Included here is one T cell receptor (beta chain) sequence, with context. What it recognizes is unknown. Germline V gene lookup returns CDR1 SGHTA and CDR2 FQGTGA. This CDR3 has 15 residues. Trimming removed 1 base from V and 0 bases from J, with 10 bases in between. Treatment in this sample: approximately nine-day PBMC culture with coronavirus spike peptide pools or control peptides (ViraFEST assay). This sample is part of a study of vaccination and CD4 T cells after COVID-19. Study at large: Recovered patients in the cohort numbered six men and four women, two of them Hispanic. A CEFX pool, an HIV-1 Nef pool, or else no peptide went into the control cultures.

Scientists ran DNA taken from cultured CD4+ T cells through the Oncomine TCR Beta short-read assay for sequencing. The template was genomic DNA from cultured CD4+ T cells. One entry per CDR3 protein results from TCRdb running MiXCR on the PCR reads. The sample comprises about 15,000 distinct CDR3 sequences, 43% of which are singletons, and 4.5% to 7% rests with the top ten. V is TRBV7-3 and J is TRBJ2-7; unclear D gene. The sequences come from CD4+ T cells from blood, cultured in vitro, collected before SARS-CoV-2 vaccination. The receptor was isolated from a human donor who had recovered from COVID-19. CDR3 sequence: CASSLNQRNSYEQYF. In DNA, the CDR3 is TGTGCCAGCAGCTTAAACCAGCGCAACTCCTACGAGCAGTACTTC.